The next 18 T cell receptor beta chains were all read from a single sample in a study of OX40 agonist ivuxolimab in advanced cancers. Profiling relied on immunoSEQ multiplex PCR, and the TCRdb table lists in-frame clones only, not all of them. Of under 50,000 clones in the sample, just over 85% were seen once. This specimen consisted of CD4+ or CD8+ T cells sorted from blood, obtained in a trial of the OX40 agonist ivuxolimab. Receptor source: an adult with an advanced solid tumor such as melanoma, head and neck, liver or kidney cancer.

Here the CDR3 reads CASSRGAQYF. CDR3 nucleotides: TGTGCCAGCAGCAGGGGGGCCCAGTACTTC. The rearrangement joins TRBV21-1 to TRBJ2-5; the table's TRBD2 call for D was not verified on the DNA. TRBV21-1 is a documented pseudogene. The CDR3 loop spans 10 amino acids.

The V and J genes are TRBV7-2 and TRBJ2-3, with 8 bases aligning to TRBD2. The germline V gene has CDR1 SGHTA and CDR2 FQGNSA. The ends lost 0 bases at V and 3 bases at J; junction bases unmatched: 2. The CDR3 runs 15 residues. The CDR3 sequence is CASSLAGLGTDTQYF. The DNA of the CDR3 is TGTGCCAGCAGCTTAGCGGGACTAGGGACAGATACGCAGTATTTT.

V usage is TRBV9 and J usage is TRBJ1-2; the match to TRBD1 covers 9 bases. The CDR3 loop spans 15 amino acids. The germline gives CDR1 SGDLS, CDR2 YYNGEE. V dropped 3 bases and J dropped 3; count of bases not matched to a gene: 6. CDR3 amino acids: CASSGGTGQDYGYTF. Written as DNA, the CDR3 is TGTGCCAGCAGCGGCGGGACAGGGCAGGACTATGGCTACACCTTC. Complete variable domain (other parts from reference TRBV9 and TRBJ1-2): DSGVTQTPKHLITATGQRVTLRCSPRSGDLSVYWYQQSLDQGLQFLIQYYNGEERAKGNILERFSAQQFPDLHSELNLSSLELGDSALYFCASSGGTGQDYGYTFGSGTRLTVV.

The chain recombines TRBV4-1 with TRBJ2-4; the match to TRBD2 covers 12 bases. The CDR3 contains 20 residues. V was pared by 3 bases and J by 5 bases, with 17 bases of the junction left unmatched. CDR1 and CDR2 from the germline V gene are MGHRA and YSYEKL. Here the CDR3 DNA reads TGCGCCAGCAGCCAGGGTACTAGCGGGGGGCCTGGGAGGTGGGAAAACATTCAGTACTTC. It codes for CASSQGTSGGPGRWENIQYF.

The rearrangement links TRBV27 to TRBJ2-2, with D perhaps given as TRBD1 or TRBD2 (5 bases each). This CDR3 comprises 14 residues. Germline V gene sequence: CDR1 MNHEY, CDR2 SMNVEV (reference sequence). Trimming left V 1 base short and J 6 bases short, with 9 bases between. The CDR3 spells CASSLFRGSGELFF. DNA of the CDR3: TGTGCCAGCAGTTTATTTCGGGGCTCCGGGGAGCTGTTTTTT.

This chain joins TRBV20-1 and TRBJ2-1, with a possible D match to TRBD1 (5 bases). The CDR3 extends over 11 amino acids. In germline, CDR1 is DFQATT, CDR2 SNEGSKA (reference sequence). Trimming took off 7 bases at V and 4 bases at J, with 8 bases between the two ends. Written as DNA, the CDR3 is TGCAGTGTCCGACAGTACAATGAGCAGTTCTTC. The encoded protein is CSVRQYNEQFF.

The rearrangement uses TRBV28 and TRBJ2-6; TRBD1 matches at 12 bases. The CDR3 length is 18 residues. The trim removed 6 bases at V and 3 bases at J, leaving 9 bases unmatched. Germline V CDR1 and CDR2: MDHEN, SYDVKM. CDR3 nucleotides: TGTGCCAGCAGCCTCCGCGGGACAGGGGGCTTTGGGGCCAACGTCCTGACTTTC. It is translated as CASSLRGTGGFGANVLTF.

This clone was detected once. V usage is TRBV28 and J usage is TRBJ1-2; 8 bases map to TRBD1. The CDR3 is made up of 14 amino acids. V lost 2 bases, J lost 4 bases, and 3 bases stayed unmatched. Germline V lookup: CDR1 MDHEN, CDR2 SYDVKM. CDR3 DNA: TGTGCCAGCAGTTTACCAGGGGGCAGCTATGGCTACACCTTC. This sequence encodes CASSLPGGSYGYTF.

J is TRBJ1-2 and V is TRBV28, with D hard to call. V gave up 4 bases and J gave up 5 bases, with 17 bases separating them. The germline gives CDR1 MDHEN, CDR2 SYDVKM. The CDR3 has 15 amino acids. The CDR3 region has the DNA TGTGCCAGCAGTTCACCCCCCGCGGGGAGGTATGGCTACACCTTC. Residues: CASSSPPAGRYGYTF.

J is TRBJ2-2 and V is TRBV11-3, with D perhaps TRBD1 or TRBD2 (5 bases each). The V gene lost 5 bases and the J gene lost 6 bases, with 7 bases spanning the gap. This CDR3 region has 12 residues. Germline-derived CDR1 and CDR2 are SGHNT and YENEEA. The CDR3, as DNA: TGTGCCAGCAGCGAGGGGTCCGGGGAGCTGTTTTTT. As protein: CASSEGSGELFF.

This rearrangement joins TRBV19 to TRBJ1-1; 7 nucleotides line up with TRBD1. This CDR3 comprises 16 residues. Germline V gene sequence: CDR1 LNHDA, CDR2 SQIVND (reference sequence). The V gene end was trimmed by 6 bases and the J gene end by 1 base; junction bases not matched to a gene: 11. Written as DNA, the CDR3 is TGTGCCAGTAGAACCCACGTAGGGGGCGGGAACACTGAAGCTTTCTTT. This codes for CASRTHVGGGNTEAFF.

This clone was seen a few times. This rearrangement joins TRBV11-3 to TRBJ2-5, with TRBD2 as a possible D gene (5 bases). The CDR3 extends over 14 amino acids. V lost 6 bases, J lost 6 bases, and 17 bases lay in between. Per germline, CDR1 SGHNT and CDR2 YENEEA. This CDR3 reads CASSTKGVKKTQYF. In DNA form, the CDR3 reads TGTGCCAGCAGTACGAAGGGAGTTAAGAAGACCCAGTACTTC.

V and J are TRBV28 and TRBJ2-7, with a tentative D call TRBD1 (6 bases). Trimming removed 8 bases from V and 5 bases from J, with 16 bases in between. Germline CDR1 and CDR2: MDHEN and SYDVKM. The CDR3 totals 13 residues. The CDR3 DNA reads as TGTGCCAGCTTTGCAGGGGTTGCCCACGAGCAGTACTTC. It is translated as CASFAGVAHEQYF.

The rearrangement uses TRBV18 and TRBJ2-5, with 9 bases matching TRBD2. This CDR3 spans 18 amino acids. The germline V gene encodes CDR1 KGHSH and CDR2 LQKENI. V shed 0 bases, J shed 2 bases, and the junction held 10 bases outside the gene matches. The CDR3 reads CASSPPLGLARTQETQYF. The CDR3 DNA reads TGTGCCAGCTCACCACCTCTCGGACTAGCGCGTACTCAAGAGACCCAGTACTTC.

The V call is TRBV6-6, the J call TRBJ2-5; 8 nucleotides agree with TRBD1. Per germline, CDR1 MNHNY and CDR2 SVGAGI (reference sequence). CDR3 length equals 15 residues. V lost 6 bases to trimming and J lost 1 base; unmatched junction nucleotides: 7. This CDR3 is CASRLDRAFQETQYF. The DNA of the CDR3 is TGTGCCAGCAGACTGGACAGGGCATTCCAAGAGACCCAGTACTTC.

This rearrangement joins TRBV11-3 to TRBJ2-1; D remains ambiguous. The CDR3 is 17 amino acids. Between the trimmed V and J ends, which lost 0 bases and 4 bases, there was a span of 16 bases. The germline gives CDR1 SGHNT, CDR2 YENEEA. CDR3 DNA sequence: TGTGCCAGCAGCTTAGAGCCCACGCCCCTATGGTACAATGAGCAGTTCTTC. Translation: CASSLEPTPLWYNEQFF.

V gene TRBV9 combines with J gene TRBJ2-5; D gene unclear. Germline V CDR1 and CDR2: SGDLS, YYNGEE. Trimming removed 0 bases at V and 4 bases at J, with 16 bases between. CDR3 length: 16 amino acids. The CDR3 loop is CASSVGVAPSRETQYF. The CDR3 region has the DNA TGTGCCAGCAGCGTAGGTGTCGCTCCCTCGCGAGAGACCCAGTACTTC.

The V call is TRBV19, the J call TRBJ2-5; 9 bases are a match to TRBD1. The V and J ends lost 7 bases and 5 bases, in that order; junction bases with no gene match: 11. The V gene's germline CDR1 is LNHDA and CDR2 SQIVND (reference sequence). This CDR3 contains 15 residues. The DNA of the CDR3 is TGTGCCAGTACCCCGGCACAGGGGGCTCTTGAGACCCAGTACTTC. Translated: CASTPAQGALETQYF.